The clone carrying this TCR beta chain showed up many times. Its antigen is unidentified. The data were taken from a study of T-cell memory formation after mild COVID-19. Study-wide context: TCR clusters mostly belonged to single donors. General study points: Still unconfirmed is whether the second-wave clones peaking on day 37 recognized SARS-CoV-2.

The CDR3 extends over 15 amino acids. The V gene's germline CDR1 is SGHRS and CDR2 YFSETQ. V was pared by 1 base and J by 5 bases, with 15 bases between. The authors produced TCR alpha and TCR beta cDNA libraries with sample barcodes and UMIs by 5'RACE using constant-segment primers. TCRdb recomputed calls from the 5' RACE reads with MiXCR, one row per CDR3 protein. This sample has 120,000 to 150,000 distinct CDR3 sequences, with roughly 6.2% found just once. This rearrangement joins TRBV5-1 to TRBJ2-5; the D gene could be TRBD1 or TRBD2 (5 bases each). The material sequenced was PBMCs or a T cell subset sorted from them (not recorded which). This clonotype originated in an adult woman who had mild COVID-19 (a few samples of this study predate the infection). Cell type and time point are not known. CDR3 nucleotides: TGCGCCAGCAGCTTGTTTCCGGGACGGGGTGAGACCCAGTACTTC. It translates to CASSLFPGRGETQYF.